The T cell receptor beta chain under discussion was sequenced for a study of blood T cell repertoires in COVID-19. The CDR3 consists of 15 residues. The germline V and J ends were trimmed by 0 bases and 2 bases, with 11 bases remaining between them. Germline lookup yields CDR1 LGHNA and CDR2 YNFKEQ. Here immunoSEQ multiplex PCR was the method, and the copy in TCRdb shows in-frame clones only, minus some. The sample contains 250,000 to 350,000 clones, around 90% of which appear only once. This TCR came from a woman aged 40 to 55 who had recovered from COVID-19. The sequenced sample was peripheral blood. The chain recombines TRBV4-2 with TRBJ2-7, with a weak D call TRBD2 (5 bases). The CDR3 DNA is TGTGCCAGCAGCCAAGAGTTGGACTTTACCTACGAGCAGTACTTC. Its protein is CASSQELDFTYEQYF.